This T cell receptor (beta chain) stems from a study of CD8 T cells in Susac syndrome. For the study at large: Blood was drawn from Susac syndrome patients while they were therapy-naive, on corticosteroids, or on intravenous immunoglobulin alone. Regarding the study as a whole: The CD4+ T cell repertoires in Susac syndrome did not show any clonal expansion.

Sequencing of TCR beta, carried out with a high-throughput approach, was applied to CD8+ and CD4+ T cells from the blood. The Susac syndrome patients fit the recently defined diagnostic criteria for definite or probable disease. As regards this clonotype: The antigen is undetermined.

With random hexamers, reverse transcription was performed on roughly 0.5 to 1 ug of RNA. TCRdb fed the immunoSEQ multiplex PCR reads into MiXCR, producing one record per CDR3 protein. The repertoire holds 170,000 or so distinct CDR3 sequences, with 90% to 95% as singletons. This receptor was obtained from a human donor with Susac syndrome. Sequences were obtained from CD4+ T cells from PBMCs.

CDR3 DNA: TGTGCCAGCAGCGCCCCTAGCGGGGGGGTAGCCGGGGAGCTGTTTTTT. Its protein is CASSAPSGGVAGELFF. V usage is TRBV9 and J usage is TRBJ2-2; 12 bases fit TRBD2. Germline CDR1 is SGDLS and CDR2 is YYNGEE. The CDR3 contains 16 residues. J lost 6 bases, V lost 3 bases, and 6 bases had no gene match.